This T cell receptor beta chain was sequenced during a study of beta chain features in type 1 diabetes (dated by TCRdb to the late 2010s). The study in broad terms: No differences in mean age, gender distribution, total cell number or subset yield were found between patients and healthy donors. In the study, recently diagnosed type 1 diabetes patients and matched healthy donors were compared on the TCRB repertoires of their sorted circulating CD4+ T cell subsets. Naive and central memory subsets were obtained from all 30 or so donors, but regulatory and stem cell-like memory subsets were isolated from only 8 patients and roughly eight healthy donors. A total of about 100,000,000 sorted cells were examined across all samples, and RNA yield correlated strongly with the number of cells per subset.

The entire isolated RNA was reverse transcribed using the High Capacity cDNA Reverse Transcription Kit, and thus expressed TCRB transcripts were sequenced. Deep immunoSEQ sequencing was performed on naive, central memory and regulatory T cell samples, with an average of approximately 4 million total reads per sample. After sorted cells were lysed in RLT buffer, RNA was extracted with DNase-treated RNeasy Micro or Mini kits, with the choice depending on cell number. To prevent cross-contamination, each cell subset was processed individually, whereas patient and healthy donor samples were processed jointly. The immunoSEQ multiplex PCR was used to amplify TCRB sequences from cDNA, generating 87-bp fragments that spanned the CDR3 region. Sequencing of the amplicons was performed on the Illumina HiSeq platform. Per the original workflow: PCR bias was corrected computationally using synthetic template baselines, and reads within Hamming distance 2 were collapsed, with unmergeable singletons discarded. Reads were aligned against IMGT so that V, D and J genes, CDR3 length and insertions or deletions at six rearrangement sites could be assigned. Within each subset, clonotype counts were normalized to sorted cell number, and only after that were true diversity and Gini coefficients computed with the tcR R package. Repertoire sharing was quantified using the overlap coefficient calculated on TCRB nucleotide sequences. Out-of-frame TCRB sequences from naive cells were analyzed to stand in for the pre-selection repertoire. TCRdb limited this immuneACCESS table to in-frame rearrangements with V and J called. A share of clones is missing; checked studies link under half to unresolved V genes, and the rest is unexplained. That table furnishes V, J and clone size, whereas the DNA furnished D and trimming. This sample is represented by a few hundred thousand clones; approximately 12% of them were singletons. Less than 0.02% of the sample is taken by the ten largest.

This clone was observed once. Its antigen has not been determined. Within one base of it there is no much larger clone, and no base qualities were kept. Paper-wide results and their limitations: Shorter templates might have been favored by PCR, but patient and control samples were amplified and corrected together, so both groups would have been affected equally by any skew. Because the HLA sub-analyses included only small numbers of individuals, any influence of HLA type on TCRB rearrangement was left unresolved. Patients with type 1 diabetes made fewer insertions and deleted more nucleotides at VDJ recombination sites, implying thymic rearrangement abnormalities. Naive, central memory and regulatory TCRB repertoires appeared to be more similar among patients than among healthy donors. Because cDNA was sequenced instead of genomic DNA, activated cells with high expression could be over-represented, although the groups did not differ in activation or CD3 levels. Type 1 diabetes patients showed a moderate but significant shortening of TCRB CDR3 length in all four CD4+ subsets.

Spanning cysteine to phenylalanine, the CDR3 consists of 14 amino acids. The sequence is cut down to CDR3 DNA, 42 bases in frame from base 1. V is cut by 9 bases and J by 5 bases, and the space between the germline ends is 17 bases. For CDR1 and CDR2, the germline V gene lists MNHEY and SVGAGI. A single peripheral blood draw of about 120 mL on average was collected from each donor into heparinised tubes. A BD FACSAria II was used to sort naive, central memory, regulatory and stem cell-like memory CD4+ T cells with a panel that included CD45RO, CCR7, CD25, CD127, CD95 and CD27. Every sorted population had a purity above 95%. PBMCs were isolated right away by Lymphoprep density gradient centrifugation and were stained directly, without culture. To minimize batch effects, samples were stained and sorted in pairs, one healthy donor with one patient per experiment.

This receptor chain uses TRBV6-5 and TRBJ1-5; the D gene lacks a confident call. The clonotype was recovered from a man younger than 35 in good health. The sequenced material came from naive CD4+ T cells from blood. The cell subset or site tag for this specimen amounts to: true naive CD4+ T cells. The CDR3 loop reads CASRASRKDQPQHF. At the DNA level, the sequence is TGTGCCAGTAGAGCCTCTCGAAAAGATCAGCCCCAGCATTTT.